The clone carrying this T cell receptor beta chain was recorded many times. Its antigen is currently unknown. This beta chain is an off-target read within a library intended for alpha chains, so its frequency means little. This sample's time point: sample taken at primary tumor resection. Without sorting, whole RNA was sequenced from tumor, nontumor lung or frozen PBMC. The CDR3 runs to 15 residues. Germline V gene lookup returns CDR1 SGHTA and CDR2 FQGNSA. V lost 2 bases, J lost 1 base, and 11 bases lay in between. This specimen belongs to a study of spatial heterogeneity in lung cancer. Overall study: Counts of TCR transcripts in tumor regions correlated strongly with a T cell module score (derived from matched bulk RNA-seq). Findings of the study overall: Ubiquitous nonsynonymous mutations were tracked by counts of ubiquitous expanded TCRs, and regional ones by counts of regional expanded TCRs. Tumors with more nonsynonymous mutations had more expanded intratumoral alpha and beta TCRs.

TCRdb fed the 5' RACE reads into MiXCR, producing one record per CDR3 protein. The data show 6,000 to 8,500 distinct CDR3 sequences, with around 13% seen just once and roughly 8.1% held by the top ten. The TCR was taken from a male donor with early-stage non-small cell lung cancer. The chain is built from TRBV7-2 and TRBJ1-1; D unresolved. Sequencing used lung tumor tissue, obtained at surgery. The CDR3, as DNA: TGTGCCAGCAGCTTAAGGGCGGCGAAGAACACTGAAGCTTTCTTT. It translates to CASSLRAAKNTEAFF.